Shown below are 25 T cell receptor beta chains from a single sample sequenced in a study of cytomegalovirus exposure and HLA in healthy donors. PCR primers comprised 60 Vbeta and 13 Jbeta primers. Only in-frame clones appear in the TCRdb table, and some are missing; sequencing was by immunoSEQ multiplex PCR. The sample has about 130,000 clones, approximately 81% seen once. Sequencing was done on a sample of PBMCs. These TCRs come from a man in his late teens or twenties in good health and CMV-seropositive.

This sequence joins TRBV19 and TRBJ1-6; 7 bases are a match to TRBD1. The CDR3 spans 15 residues. After removal of 6 bases from V and 7 bases from J, the junction contained 9 bases not matched to a gene. Germline CDR1 LNHDA, CDR2 SQIVND (reference sequence). The CDR3 coding sequence is TGTGCCAGTAGCGACAGGGCTACAAGGAATTCACCCCTCCACTTT. This encodes CASSDRATRNSPLHF.

V gene TRBV9 combines with J gene TRBJ2-1; 10 bases fit TRBD1. V trimming: 4 bases; J trimming: 8 bases; junction bases outside the gene matches: 15. There are 17 residues in the CDR3. CDR1 and CDR2 (germline): SGDLS, YYNGEE. The CDR3 region is CASSTTRQGAVFDEQFF. In DNA, the CDR3 is TGTGCCAGCAGCACGACTCGACAGGGGGCGGTCTTCGATGAGCAGTTCTTC. Drawing the rest from reference TRBV9 and TRBJ2-1, the complete variable domain is DSGVTQTPKHLITATGQRVTLRCSPRSGDLSVYWYQQSLDQGLQFLIQYYNGEERAKGNILERFSAQQFPDLHSELNLSSLELGDSALYFCASSTTRQGAVFDEQFFGPGTRLTVL.

The V and J genes are TRBV5-1 and TRBJ1-5; 9 bases are shared with TRBD1. J lost 6 bases, V lost 1 base, and 5 bases had no gene match. There are 15 residues in the CDR3. The germline V gene encodes CDR1 SGHRS and CDR2 YFSETQ. CDR3 DNA: TGCGCCAGCAGCTTGTGGACAGGGGCGGGTCAGCCCCAGCATTTT. This translates into CASSLWTGAGQPQHF.

This clone was counted once. The J gene is TRBJ1-1, the V gene TRBV5-1; tentatively, D is TRBD1 (6 bases). The V end lost 6 bases, the J end lost 1 base, and 16 bases lay between the germline ends. The CDR3 totals 15 residues. Germline assignment: CDR1 SGHRS and CDR2 YFSETQ. The CDR3 is CASIGGPFQNTEAFF. CDR3 DNA: TGCGCCAGCATTGGGGGCCCATTCCAGAACACTGAAGCTTTCTTT. The full variable domain, rest sourced from reference TRBV5-1 and TRBJ1-1, is KAGVTQTPRYLIKTRGQQVTLSCSPISGHRSVSWYQQTPGQGLQFLFEYFSETQRNKGNFPGRFSGRQFSNSRSEMNVSTLELGDSALYLCASIGGPFQNTEAFFGQGTRLTVV.

The CDR3 region has the DNA TGCGCCAGCAGCTTACTAGCGGGTTCAAACACCGGGGAGCTGTTTTTT. It translates to CASSLLAGSNTGELFF. The J gene is TRBJ2-2, the V gene TRBV5-1, with 9 positions matching TRBD2. Germline V gene data show CDR1 as SGHRS and CDR2 as YFSETQ. The junction had 4 bases not matched to a gene; V was cut back by 2 bases and J by 2 bases. The CDR3 covers 16 residues.

The J gene is TRBJ2-1, the V gene TRBV5-4; 9 bases agree with TRBD2. CDR1 is SGHNT and CDR2 is YYREEE in the germline V gene (reference sequence). V lost 5 bases to trimming and J lost 5 bases; unmatched junction nucleotides: 8. This CDR3 is built from 15 residues. In DNA form, the CDR3 reads TGTGCCAGCAGGTCGACTAGCGGTAACGACAATGAGCAGTTCTTC. Protein: CASRSTSGNDNEQFF.

CDR3 sequence reads: CASSEDLEAGETQYF. For the CDR3, the DNA is TGTGCCAGCAGTGAAGACCTGGAGGCCGGCGAGACCCAGTACTTC. The chain is built from TRBV6-1 and TRBJ2-5; possible D gene TRBD2, 5 bases. The germline V gene has CDR1 MNHNS and CDR2 SASEGT. The CDR3 covers 15 residues. The V and J ends lost 1 base and 5 bases respectively, with 14 bases between them.

The chain employs TRBV7-8 and TRBJ1-1; D remains unclear. V lost 8 bases to trimming and J lost 3 bases, with 16 bases between them. The CDR3 runs to 14 residues. Germline lookup yields CDR1 SGHVS and CDR2 FQNEAQ. This chain's CDR3 is CASRLEARHTEAFF. CDR3 nucleotides: TGTGCCAGCCGACTGGAAGCACGGCACACTGAAGCTTTCTTT.

CDR3: CASSLSVHDQETQYF. The CDR3 DNA reads TGTGCCAGCAGCTTATCGGTGCATGACCAAGAGACCCAGTACTTC. The rearrangement uses TRBV7-2 and TRBJ2-5; D is ambiguous. Germline loops: CDR1 SGHTA, CDR2 FQGNSA. The CDR3 sequence is 15 residues long. The V end was cut by 2 bases, the J end by 0 bases, with 10 bases between.

The chain links TRBV6-6 to TRBJ1-6, with a weak D call TRBD1 (6 bases). CDR1 and CDR2 (germline): MNHNY, SVGAGI (reference sequence). The CDR3 length is 14 residues. Trimming took off 7 bases at V and 9 bases at J, with 16 bases between the two ends. DNA for the CDR3: TGTGCCAGCAATACAGGGATTTTAGGTTCACCCCTCCACTTT. Translation gives CASNTGILGSPLHF.

The J gene is TRBJ2-3, the V gene TRBV7-2, with no clear D. The CDR3 length is 14 residues. Trimming cost V 6 bases and J 0 bases, with 10 bases left between them. Germline assignment: CDR1 SGHTA and CDR2 FQGNSA. The CDR3 bases are TGTGCCAGCAGTAGTGGTACTAGCACAGATACGCAGTATTTT. It encodes CASSSGTSTDTQYF.

The rearrangement links TRBV19 to TRBJ2-5; possibly TRBD2 for D (6 bases). The V end was cut by 3 bases, the J end by 0 bases, with 11 bases between. This CDR3 has 15 residues. Per the germline V gene, CDR1 is LNHDA and CDR2 is SQIVND (reference sequence). CDR3 sequence reads: CASSIRDSYQETQYF. CDR3 bases: TGTGCCAGTAGTATTCGGGACTCGTACCAAGAGACCCAGTACTTC.

The rearrangement joins TRBV19 to TRBJ2-7; 7 bases match TRBD1. The CDR3 totals 14 residues. Germline values: CDR1 LNHDA, CDR2 SQIVND (reference sequence). V shed 4 bases, J shed 0 bases, and the junction held 3 bases outside the gene matches. CDR3 DNA: TGTGCCAGTAGTACCCGACAGGGCTCCTACGAGCAGTACTTC. Residues: CASSTRQGSYEQYF.

The chain links TRBV6-5 to TRBJ2-7, with TRBD2 matching over 7 bases. CDR3 length: 13 amino acids. V lost 6 bases to trimming and J lost 6 bases; unmatched junction nucleotides: 8. Per the germline V gene, CDR1 is MNHEY and CDR2 is SVGAGI. CDR3 nucleotide sequence: TGTGCCAGCAGCCGCGGACTAGTTTCCGAGCAGTACTTC. It specifies CASSRGLVSEQYF.

The rearrangement joins TRBV9 to TRBJ2-1; 14 bases match TRBD2. The CDR3 consists of 16 residues. The J segment lost 8 bases and the V segment lost 4 bases, leaving 8 bases of the junction unmatched. The germline gives CDR1 SGDLS, CDR2 YYNGEE. CDR3 DNA sequence: TGTGCCAGCAGCTCTCCGACTAGCGGGAGGGCCGATGAGCAGTTCTTC. This encodes CASSSPTSGRADEQFF. Full variable domain (rest looked up from reference TRBV9 and TRBJ2-1): DSGVTQTPKHLITATGQRVTLRCSPRSGDLSVYWYQQSLDQGLQFLIQYYNGEERAKGNILERFSAQQFPDLHSELNLSSLELGDSALYFCASSSPTSGRADEQFFGPGTRLTVL.

This chain links TRBV6-5 with TRBJ1-3, with D hard to call. The germline gives CDR1 MNHEY, CDR2 SVGAGI. The CDR3 length is 15 residues. Deletions cut 5 bases from V and 0 bases from J, with 11 bases between. The CDR3 DNA reads as TGTGCCAGCAGTCGAGGAGCCCACTCTGGAAACACCATATATTTT. As protein: CASSRGAHSGNTIYF.

V usage is TRBV7-8 and J usage is TRBJ1-4; the match to TRBD1 covers 7 bases. The V gene's germline CDR1 is SGHVS and CDR2 FQNEAQ. Trimming cost V 1 base and J 6 bases; bases outside gene matches: 5. This CDR3 is 15 amino acids long. CDR3 in DNA: TGTGCCAGCAGCTTAGAGGACAGGTTTTATGAAAAACTGTTTTTT. It translates to CASSLEDRFYEKLFF.

This clone came up a few times. The chain carries TRBV5-6 and TRBJ1-1; unclear D gene. Germline lookup yields CDR1 SGHDT and CDR2 YYEEEE. The CDR3 length is 14 residues. The V and J ends lost 3 bases and 10 bases respectively, with 19 bases between them. The CDR3 DNA follows: TGTGCCAGCAGCTCCCTTACACAGCCACCAGGAGCTTTCTTT. Its protein is CASSSLTQPPGAFF.

In this sample, this clone turned up a few times. The chain recombines TRBV29-1 with TRBJ2-2; weak D call: TRBD1 (6 bases). Germline CDR1 and CDR2: SQVTM and ANQGSEA. The CDR3 is 12 amino acids. Trimming stripped 8 bases from V and 4 bases from J, with 11 bases between. CDR3 in amino acids: CSTKTGTGELFF. Here the CDR3 DNA reads TGCAGCACAAAGACAGGCACCGGGGAGCTGTTTTTT.

This clone came up a few times. This chain's CDR3 is CASSPSGQGPYGYTF. In DNA form, the CDR3 reads TGTGCCAGCAGCCCATCCGGACAGGGGCCGTATGGCTACACCTTC. The genes are TRBV7-6 and TRBJ1-2; 9 bases agree with TRBD1. V shed 5 bases and J 5 bases; nucleotides not matched to a gene: 9. From germline, CDR1 is SGHVS and CDR2 FNYEAQ. The CDR3 is 15 residues long. Full variable domain (outside the CDR3, taken from reference TRBV7-6 and TRBJ1-2): GAGVSQSPRYKVTKRGQDVALRCDPISGHVSLYWYRQALGQGPEFLTYFNYEAQQDKSGLPNDRFSAERPEGSISTLTIQRTEQRDSAMYRCASSPSGQGPYGYTFGSGTRLTVV.

The CDR3 DNA sequence: TGTGCCAGCAGCTTAAGAGCGGGGGGTCAAGAGACCCAGTACTTC. It codes for CASSLRAGGQETQYF. The chain is built from TRBV7-9 and TRBJ2-5; TRBD2 matches at 9 bases. The V segment lost 2 bases and the J segment 2 bases; nucleotides outside the gene matches: 3. The CDR3 has 15 residues. The germline V gene encodes CDR1 SEHNR and CDR2 FQNEAQ (reference sequence).

A few counts support this clone. The chain links TRBV4-1 to TRBJ1-1, with TRBD1 matching 7 bases. The V gene end was trimmed by 3 bases and the J gene end by 4 bases; junction bases not matched to a gene: 2. This CDR3 region has 13 residues. Germline loops: CDR1 MGHRA, CDR2 YSYEKL. CDR3 sequence reads: CASSHQGVTEAFF. The DNA of the CDR3 is TGCGCCAGCAGCCATCAGGGGGTCACTGAAGCTTTCTTT.

This chain links TRBV6-6 with TRBJ1-1; TRBD1 might be the D (5 bases). V lost 11 bases and J 4 bases, leaving 14 bases between the germline ends. Germline V gene sequence: CDR1 MNHNY, CDR2 SVGAGI (reference sequence). The CDR3 length is 12 residues. CDR3 residues: CAPGGGVTEAFF. CDR3 in DNA: TGTGCCCCCGGGGGGGGTGTCACTGAAGCTTTCTTT.

This chain uses TRBV2 with TRBJ2-5; D is possibly TRBD1 (6 bases). The end of the DNA fits TRBJ2-7 better, so the J call may be wrong. The CDR3 consists of 13 residues. Germline V gene data show CDR1 as SNHLY and CDR2 as FYNNEI. Here the CDR3 reads CASRWTENYEQYF. The DNA for the CDR3 is TGTGCCAGCAGATGGACAGAAAACTACGAGCAGTACTTC.

This rearrangement joins TRBV7-2 to TRBJ2-5; 8 bases are a match to TRBD2. The assigned J gene may be wrong: the sequence end matches TRBJ2-7 better. Per germline, CDR1 SGHTA and CDR2 FQGNSA. This CDR3 is 14 amino acids long. The CDR3, as DNA: TGTGCCAGCAGCCCAGCAAGCGGGGGTTACGAGCAGTACTTC. It translates to CASSPASGGYEQYF.